Below are 5 T cell receptor beta chains sequenced from a single sample in a study of beta chain features in type 1 diabetes. Points from the study as a whole: The study found moderately but significantly shorter TCRB CDR3s in all four CD4+ subsets of Type 1 diabetes patients.

Their specific antigens are unknown. Investigators reverse transcribed all isolated RNA, so they sequenced expressed TCRB transcripts. Clones were read by immunoSEQ multiplex PCR, and TCRdb kept only the in-frame ones, dropping some. This sample has 300,000 to 450,000 clones, with 10% to 15% found just once. Sequencing was carried out using naive CD4+ T cells from blood. Every receptor here comes from a woman aged 18-29 years with type 1 diabetes.

The table lists this clone with a few counts. This chain links TRBV14 with TRBJ1-1; TRBD1 is a possible D gene (6 bases). CDR3 size: 12 residues. Germline assignment: CDR1 SGHDN and CDR2 FVKESK. V shed 1 base and J shed 10 bases, with 10 bases lying between them. CDR3 loop: CASSQVRTAAFF. CDR3 nucleotide sequence: TGTGCCAGCAGCCAAGTTCGGACAGCAGCTTTCTTT.

This chain links TRBV28 with TRBJ2-7, with 13 positions matching TRBD2. The CDR3 loop spans 14 amino acids. V was clipped by 11 bases and J by 7 bases; unmatched bases: 11. Looked up from germline, CDR1 is MDHEN and CDR2 is SYDVKM. CDR3 nucleotides: TGTGCCGTCAAGGGACTAGCGGGACCGGGGGAGCAGTACTTC. Protein product: CAVKGLAGPGEQYF.

The chain combines TRBV5-1 with TRBJ2-7, with 7 nucleotides matching TRBD2. Germline CDR1 is SGHRS and CDR2 is YFSETQ. The ends lost 4 bases at V and 7 bases at J; junction bases unmatched: 17. The CDR3 has 16 amino acids. CDR3 nucleotides: TGCGCCAGCAGCCCGCTGACGGCGGGAGTAAGGGATGAGCAGTACTTC. It encodes CASSPLTAGVRDEQYF.

On this clone: An end of the junction differs from the germline gene, which may be a read error. The rearrangement joins TRBV7-2 to TRBJ2-7; 12 bases are a match to TRBD1. Per the germline V gene, CDR1 is SGHTA and CDR2 is FQGNSA. The CDR3 consists of 13 residues. The CDR3: CASSLAPGTGGEF. In DNA, the CDR3 is TGTGCCAGCAGCTTAGCACCTGGGACAGGGGGCGAGTTC.

The chain joins TRBV7-9 to TRBJ1-5; 10 bases align to TRBD1. Germline V gives CDR1 SEHNR, CDR2 FQNEAQ (reference sequence). The CDR3 consists of 14 residues. The V and J ends lost 3 bases and 7 bases, in that order; junction bases with no gene match: 3. CDR3 nucleotide sequence: TGTGCCAGCAGCTTCGGACAGGGGGGCCAGCCCCAGCATTTT. It encodes CASSFGQGGQPQHF.